The rows below give T cell receptor beta chains drawn from one sample of a study of shared clonotypes between healthy human individuals. Sequencing used immunoSEQ multiplex PCR; TCRdb keeps in-frame clones, though not all of them. The sample has a few million clones; more than 90% are singletons. Sequenced: naive CD4+ T cells sorted from blood. The origin of the receptors is a young man in good health. The CDR3 runs from the conserved cysteine through the conserved F or W. Each record gives: clone size, J gene, V gene, D gene, CDR3 DNA, CDR3 protein. The D gene is left open where the match is weak. The listing skips clone size in some rows; elsewhere it reads once, few, many or a size class.

size: .; J: TRBJ2-7; V: TRBV5-5; D: .; DNA: TGTGCCAGCAGCTGGGAGGCAGGGGCCACCTACGAGCAGTACTTC; CDR3: CASSWEAGATYEQYF
size: .; J: TRBJ2-7; V: TRBV5-1; D: .; DNA: TGCGCCAGCAGCTTGGCCGTTCAGGGGTCCATCTCCTACGAGCAGTACTTC; CDR3: CASSLAVQGSISYEQYF
size: .; J: TRBJ2-5; V: TRBV10-3; D: TRBD2; DNA: TGTGCCATCAGCCCTACTAGCGGGAGGGCCGGTGAGACCCAGTACTTC; CDR3: CAISPTSGRAGETQYF
size: .; J: TRBJ2-6; V: TRBV2; D: .; DNA: TGTGCCAGCCTTGGGAGGGGGCTTCACTCTGGGGCCAACGTCCTGACTTTC; CDR3: CASLGRGLHSGANVLTF
size: .; J: TRBJ2-5; V: TRBV27; D: .; DNA: TGTGCCAGCAGTCCGGGGCGGGAGACCCAGTACTTC; CDR3: CASSPGRETQYF
size: once; J: TRBJ1-3; V: TRBV7-3; D: .; DNA: TGTGCCAGCAGCCCACAGGGTTGTCTCTCTGGAAACACCATATATTTT; CDR3: CASSPQGCLSGNTIYF
size: .; J: TRBJ2-2; V: TRBV10-3; D: .; DNA: TGTGCCATCAGCCGGACAGAGAACACCGGGGAGCTGTTTTTT; CDR3: CAISRTENTGELFF
size: .; J: TRBJ1-6; V: TRBV6-6; D: .; DNA: TGTGCCAGCAGTTACGGGAACTCACCCCTCCACTTT; CDR3: CASSYGNSPLHF
size: .; J: TRBJ1-6; V: TRBV28; D: .; DNA: TGTGCCAGCAGTTTTATACTCGGATGGAACAATTCACCCCTCCACTTT; CDR3: CASSFILGWNNSPLHF
size: .; J: TRBJ1-1; V: TRBV28; D: TRBD1; DNA: TGTGCCAGCAGGTCCCTTCCGGGACAGGGGGACAGGACTGAAGCTTTCTTT; CDR3: CASRSLPGQGDRTEAFF
size: .; J: TRBJ1-1; V: TRBV6-5; D: .; DNA: TGTGCCAGCAGTTACGTACAGGGGAACACTGAAGCTTTCTTT; CDR3: CASSYVQGNTEAFF
size: .; J: TRBJ2-5; V: TRBV7-2; D: TRBD1; DNA: TGTGCCAGCAGCTTAGGGGACAGGCAAGAGACCCAGTACTTC; CDR3: CASSLGDRQETQYF
size: .; J: TRBJ2-3; V: TRBV25-1; D: .; DNA: TGTGCCAGCGGGCCGGCCGGAAACACAGATACGCAGTATTTT; CDR3: CASGPAGNTDTQYF
size: .; J: TRBJ2-1; V: TRBV9; D: TRBD2; DNA: TGTGCCAGCAGCGTAGCGGGCGGGGGGCGCAATGAGCAGTTCTTC; CDR3: CASSVAGGGRNEQFF
size: .; J: TRBJ2-7; V: TRBV7-2; D: TRBD2; DNA: TGTGCCAGCAGCTTAGGGTTGGGACTAGTTGGCGAGCAGTACTTC; CDR3: CASSLGLGLVGEQYF
size: .; J: TRBJ2-1; V: TRBV5-5; D: .; DNA: TGTGCCAGCAGCGCTCCCGACGGGGCGTTAGCCAATGAGCAGTTCTTC; CDR3: CASSAPDGALANEQFF
size: once; J: TRBJ2-5; V: TRBV11-2; D: .; DNA: TGTGCCAGCAGCTTCATGTACCAAGAGACCCAGTACTTC; CDR3: CASSFMYQETQYF